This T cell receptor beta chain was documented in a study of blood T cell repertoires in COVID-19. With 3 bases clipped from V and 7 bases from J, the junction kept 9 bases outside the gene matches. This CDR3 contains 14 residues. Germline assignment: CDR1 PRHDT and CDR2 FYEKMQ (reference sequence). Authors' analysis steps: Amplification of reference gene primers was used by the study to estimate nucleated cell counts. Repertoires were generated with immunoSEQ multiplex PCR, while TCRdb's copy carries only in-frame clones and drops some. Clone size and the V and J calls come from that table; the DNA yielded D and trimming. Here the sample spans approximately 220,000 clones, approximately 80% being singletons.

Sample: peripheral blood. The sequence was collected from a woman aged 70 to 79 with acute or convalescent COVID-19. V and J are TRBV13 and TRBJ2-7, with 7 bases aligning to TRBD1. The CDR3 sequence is CASSLGQGVVEQYF. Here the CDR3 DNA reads TGTGCCAGCAGCTTGGGCCAGGGGGTAGTAGAGCAGTACTTC. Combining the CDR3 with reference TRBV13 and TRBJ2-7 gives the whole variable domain AAGVIQSPRHLIKEKRETATLKCYPIPRHDTVYWYQQGPGQDPQFLISFYEKMQSDKGSIPDRFSAQQFSDYHSELNMSSLELGDSALYFCASSLGQGVVEQYFGPGTRLTVT.